This TCR beta chain came from a study of cytomegalovirus exposure and HLA in healthy donors. This CDR3 region has 12 residues. Trimming took 5 bases from V and 6 from J, leaving 9 bases between them. Germline V gene data show CDR1 as LNHDA and CDR2 as SQIVND (reference sequence). PCR employed 60 Vbeta and 13 Jbeta primers. Data came from immunoSEQ multiplex PCR; TCRdb stores just in-frame clones and leaves some out. Among some 140,000 clones listed, around 79% were seen once. The chain uses TRBV19 and TRBJ2-3; no clear D gene. The sequenced material came from PBMCs. The receptor was isolated from a woman aged 45-65 years in good health and CMV-seropositive. The CDR3 region has the DNA TGTGCCAGTAGTCGTGAGTTGGATACGCAGTATTTT. Encoded protein: CASSRELDTQYF.